The present T cell receptor beta chain was sequenced within a study of blood T cell repertoires in COVID-19. The germline gives CDR1 SNHLY, CDR2 FYNNEI. Trimming pared 4 bases from V and 5 bases from J, leaving 5 bases between. This CDR3 has 11 amino acids. The participants were between roughly 18 and 89 years old and came from some 23 US areas. Participant reports of clinical history set cohort assignment. Repertoires were generated with immunoSEQ multiplex PCR, while TCRdb's copy carries only in-frame clones and drops some. The table lists around 250,000 clones, 80% to 90% of them singletons. The chain carries TRBV2 and TRBJ1-2; D uncertain. Input material: PBMCs or T cells enriched from blood (not recorded which). The receptor was derived from a woman aged 45-65 years who had been exposed to COVID-19. The DNA for the CDR3 is TGTGCCAGCAGTGTCCGGTATGGCTACACCTTC. Translating it yields CASSVRYGYTF.